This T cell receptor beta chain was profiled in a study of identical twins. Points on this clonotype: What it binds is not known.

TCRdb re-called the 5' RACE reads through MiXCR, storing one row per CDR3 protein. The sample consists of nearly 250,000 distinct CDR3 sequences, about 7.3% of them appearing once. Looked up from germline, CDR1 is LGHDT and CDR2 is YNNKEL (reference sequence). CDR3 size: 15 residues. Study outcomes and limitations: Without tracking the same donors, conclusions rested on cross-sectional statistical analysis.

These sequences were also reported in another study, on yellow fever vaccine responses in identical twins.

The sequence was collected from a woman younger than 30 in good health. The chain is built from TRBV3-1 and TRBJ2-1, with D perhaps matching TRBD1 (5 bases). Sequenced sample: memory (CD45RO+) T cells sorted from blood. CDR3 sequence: CGPAGLGSSYNEQFF. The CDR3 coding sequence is TGTGGGCCGGCAGGGTTGGGTTCCTCCTACAATGAGCAGTTCTTC.